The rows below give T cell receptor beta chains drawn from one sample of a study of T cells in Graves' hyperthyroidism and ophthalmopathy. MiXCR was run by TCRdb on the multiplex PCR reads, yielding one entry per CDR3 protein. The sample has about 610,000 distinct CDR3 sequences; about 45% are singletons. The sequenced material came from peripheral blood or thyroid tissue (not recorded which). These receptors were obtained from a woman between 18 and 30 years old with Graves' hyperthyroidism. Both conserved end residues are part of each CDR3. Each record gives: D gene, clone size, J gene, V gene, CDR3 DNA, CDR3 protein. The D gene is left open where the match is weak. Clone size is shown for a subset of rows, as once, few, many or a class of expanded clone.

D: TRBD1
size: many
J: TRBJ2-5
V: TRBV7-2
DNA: TGTGCCAGCAGCGGAGACAGGGACGGGGCTCAAGAGACCCAGTACTTC
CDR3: CASSGDRDGAQETQYF

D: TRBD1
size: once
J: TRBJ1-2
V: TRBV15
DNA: TGTGCCACCAGCATGGGACAGGGCTATGGCTACACCTTC
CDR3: CATSMGQGYGYTF

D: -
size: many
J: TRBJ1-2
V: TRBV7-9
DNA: TGTGCCAGCAGCTTCGACAGTCACTATGGCTACACCTTC
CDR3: CASSFDSHYGYTF

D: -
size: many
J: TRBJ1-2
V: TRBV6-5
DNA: TGTGCCAGCAGGCGTAACTATGGCTACACCTTC
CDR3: CASRRNYGYTF

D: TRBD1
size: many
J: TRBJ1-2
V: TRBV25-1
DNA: TGTGCCAGCAGTGAAACAGGGGGCTATGGCTACACCTTC
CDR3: CASSETGGYGYTF

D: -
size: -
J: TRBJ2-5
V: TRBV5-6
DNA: TGTGCCAGCAGCTTGGGGGCTAGCCCAGGGGACGAGACCCAGTACTTC
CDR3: CASSLGASPGDETQYF

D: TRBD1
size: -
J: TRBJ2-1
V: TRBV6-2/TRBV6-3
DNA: TGTGCCAGCAGCCGGGACAGGGGCAACAATGAGCAGTTCTTC
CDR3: CASSRDRGNNEQFF

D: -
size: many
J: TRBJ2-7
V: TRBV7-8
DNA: TGTGCCAGCAGCTTAGCCCCCACTGGGCAGGTGACCTACGAGCAGTACTTC
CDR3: CASSLAPTGQVTYEQYF

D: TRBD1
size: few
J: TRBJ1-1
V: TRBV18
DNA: TGTGCCAGCTCAAGGACAGGGGTAAACACTGAAGCTTTCTTT
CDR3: CASSRTGVNTEAFF

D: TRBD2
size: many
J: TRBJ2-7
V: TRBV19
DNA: TGTGCCAGTAGTTCCAGACTAGCGGGAGGGCCAAGCGAGCAGTACTTC
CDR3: CASSSRLAGGPSEQYF

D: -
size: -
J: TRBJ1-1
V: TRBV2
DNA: TGTGCCAGCTCAGATACCGAGTACATGAACACTGAAGCTTTCTTT
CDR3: CASSDTEYMNTEAFF

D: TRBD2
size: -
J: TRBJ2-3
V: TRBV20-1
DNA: TGCAGTGCTAGCCCAGCGGGAGAGGAGAATACGCAGTATTTT
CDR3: CSASPAGEENTQYF

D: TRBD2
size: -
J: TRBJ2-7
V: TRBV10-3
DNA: TGTGCCATCAGCGCCGGGACTAGCGGGAGTACCTACAATGAGCAGTACTTC
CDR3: CAISAGTSGSTYNEQYF

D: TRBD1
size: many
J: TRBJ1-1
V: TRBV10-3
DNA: TGTGCCATCAGTGCAGAACAGGGGGTGAACACTGAAGCTTTCTTT
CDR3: CAISAEQGVNTEAFF

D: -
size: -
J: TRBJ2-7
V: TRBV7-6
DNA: TGTGCCAGCTCACCCCCCTCCATGGGGACGGCCGAGCAGTACTTC
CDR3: CASSPPSMGTAEQYF

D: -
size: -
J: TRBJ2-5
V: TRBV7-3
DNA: TGTGCCAGCAGCCTTAACGGTATGACAGGACTCCCTGTACAAGAGACCCAGTACTTC
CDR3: CASSLNGMTGLPVQETQYF

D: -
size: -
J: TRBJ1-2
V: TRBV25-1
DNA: TGTGCCAGCGTTGGGGACTCGACAGGTTATGGCTACACCTTC
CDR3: CASVGDSTGYGYTF

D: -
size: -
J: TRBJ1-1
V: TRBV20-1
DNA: TGCAGTGCTTGGGGGGTACACACTGAAGCTTTCTTT
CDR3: CSAWGVHTEAFF

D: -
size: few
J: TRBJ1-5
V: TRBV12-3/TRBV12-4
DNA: TGTGCCAGCAGTTTAGGGCCGCTGGTCGGGCAGCCCCAGCATTTT
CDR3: CASSLGPLVGQPQHF

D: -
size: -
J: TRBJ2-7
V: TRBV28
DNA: TGTGCCAGCAGTATAAGAGGGGGATCTATTACGTTAGAGCAGTACTTC
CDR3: CASSIRGGSITLEQYF

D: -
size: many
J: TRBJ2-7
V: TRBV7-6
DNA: TGTGCCAGCAGCTCCGGCCGGGACGAGCAGTACTTC
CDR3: CASSSGRDEQYF

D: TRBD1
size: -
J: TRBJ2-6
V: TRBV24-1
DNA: TGTGCCACCAGTGACGCGGACAGGGGAGAAACTGGGGCCAACGTCCTGACTTTC
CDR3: CATSDADRGETGANVLTF

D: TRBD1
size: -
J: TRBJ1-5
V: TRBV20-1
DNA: TGCAGTGCCCTGGACAGGTCGCAGCCCCAGCATTTT
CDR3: CSALDRSQPQHF

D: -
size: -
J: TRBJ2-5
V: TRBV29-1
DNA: TGCAGCGCAAGCGGGCTTGTAGAGACCCAGTACTTC
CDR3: CSASGLVETQYF

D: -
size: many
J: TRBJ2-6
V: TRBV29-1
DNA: TGCAGCGTAATCAGGGTCTCTGGGGCCAACGTCCTGACTTTC
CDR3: CSVIRVSGANVLTF

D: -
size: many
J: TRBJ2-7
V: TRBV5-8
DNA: TGTGCCAGCAGCTCAACAGGGATCTCCTACGAGCAGTACTTC
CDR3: CASSSTGISYEQYF

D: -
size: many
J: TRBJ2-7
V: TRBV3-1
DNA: TGTGCCAGCAGCCAAGATCTCGGGCTAGGCTACGAGCAGTACTTC
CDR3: CASSQDLGLGYEQYF

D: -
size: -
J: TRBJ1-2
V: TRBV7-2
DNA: TGTGCCAGCAGCGCCAGGGCGGGGTATGGCTACACCTTC
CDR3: CASSARAGYGYTF

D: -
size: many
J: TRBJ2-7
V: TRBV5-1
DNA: TGCGCCAGCAGGGACAACTACTACGAGCAGTACTTC
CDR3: CASRDNYYEQYF

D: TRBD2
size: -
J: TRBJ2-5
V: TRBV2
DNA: TGTGCCAGCAAGACACCCGGGACTAGCGAAGAGACCCAGTACTTC
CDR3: CASKTPGTSEETQYF

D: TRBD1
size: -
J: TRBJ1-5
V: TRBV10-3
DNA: TGTGCCATCAGTCTTGGGGACAGGAATAGCAATCAGCCCCAGCATTTT
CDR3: CAISLGDRNSNQPQHF

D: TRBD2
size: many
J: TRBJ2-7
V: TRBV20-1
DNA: TGCAGTGCTAGAGTTAGGCGGGGGGGTCTCGAGCAGTACTTC
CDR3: CSARVRRGGLEQYF

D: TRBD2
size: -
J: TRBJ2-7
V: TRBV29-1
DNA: TGCAGCGTTCGTCCTAGCGGGACTAGCTCCTACGAGCAGTACTTC
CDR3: CSVRPSGTSSYEQYF

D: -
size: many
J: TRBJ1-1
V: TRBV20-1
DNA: TGCAGTGCTAGAGCGGGGGGAGGGAACACTGAAGCTTTCTTT
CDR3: CSARAGGGNTEAFF

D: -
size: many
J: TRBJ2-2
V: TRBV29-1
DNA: TGCAGCGTTGAAGCCAGAAGTAACACCGGGGAGCTGTTTTTT
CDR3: CSVEARSNTGELFF

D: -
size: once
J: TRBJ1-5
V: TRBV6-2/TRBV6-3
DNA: TGTGCCAGCAGCCAGGACAGCGGCATCGATCAGCCCCAGCATTTT
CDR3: CASSQDSGIDQPQHF

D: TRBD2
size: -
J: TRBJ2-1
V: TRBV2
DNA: TGTGCCAGCAGTGACCAACTAGCGTATTCCTACAATGAGCAGTTCTTC
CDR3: CASSDQLAYSYNEQFF

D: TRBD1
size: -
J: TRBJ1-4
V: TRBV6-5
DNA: TGTGCCAGCAGTTACAGTACAGGGGGCACTAATGAAAAACTGTTTTTT
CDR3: CASSYSTGGTNEKLFF

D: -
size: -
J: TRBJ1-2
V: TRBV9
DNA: TGTGCCAGCAGCGTAGAAGCAGGGAGTGGCTACACCTTC
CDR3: CASSVEAGSGYTF

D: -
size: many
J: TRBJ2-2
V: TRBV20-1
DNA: TGCAGTGCCCCAGGTTCCGGGGAGCTGTTTTTT
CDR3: CSAPGSGELFF

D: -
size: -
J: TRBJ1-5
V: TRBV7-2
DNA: TGTGCCAGCAGCTTAGTCACTAGCAATCAGCCCCAGCATTTT
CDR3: CASSLVTSNQPQHF

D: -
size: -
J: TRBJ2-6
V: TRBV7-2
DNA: TGTGCCAGCAGCTTCGGCCAGGGAGCCCACTCTGGGGCCAACGTCCTGACTTTC
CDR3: CASSFGQGAHSGANVLTF

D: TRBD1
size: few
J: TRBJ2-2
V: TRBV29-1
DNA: TGCAGCGTTGAGAAGACAGGGGACACCGGGGAGCTGTTTTTT
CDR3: CSVEKTGDTGELFF

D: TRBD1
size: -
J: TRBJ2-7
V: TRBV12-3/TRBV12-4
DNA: TGTGCCAGCAGCCTGGGACAGTTCATCGAGCAGTACTTC
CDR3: CASSLGQFIEQYF

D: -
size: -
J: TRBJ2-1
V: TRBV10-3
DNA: TGTGCCATCAGTGAGGAACGGGAGTCCTACAATGAGCAGTTCTTC
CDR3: CAISEERESYNEQFF

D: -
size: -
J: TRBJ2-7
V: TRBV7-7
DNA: TGTGCCAGCACCACTAGCAGCTACGAGCAGTACTTC
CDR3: CASTTSSYEQYF

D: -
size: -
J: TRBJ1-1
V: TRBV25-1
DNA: TGTGCCAGCAGTGAATTTCGGGGCAGGGTTGAAGCTTTCTTT
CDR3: CASSEFRGRVEAFF

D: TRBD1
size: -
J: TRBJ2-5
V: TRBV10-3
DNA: TGTGCCATCAGCGGCTCCCGGACAGGCGAGACCCAGTACTTC
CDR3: CAISGSRTGETQYF

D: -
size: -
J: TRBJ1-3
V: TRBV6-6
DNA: TGTGCCAGCAGTTACTCGCGGGAGACTGGAAACACCACATATTTT
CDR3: CASSYSRETGNTTYF

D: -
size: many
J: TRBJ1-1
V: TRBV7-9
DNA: TGTGCCAGCAGGAAAACAGATAACACTGAAGCTTTCTTT
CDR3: CASRKTDNTEAFF

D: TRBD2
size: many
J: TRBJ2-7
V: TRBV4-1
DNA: TGCGCCAGCAGCCAAGATCCCCCGACTAGCCGCCAGTACTTC
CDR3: CASSQDPPTSRQYF